The rows below give T cell receptor beta chains drawn from one sample of a study of CD8+ T cells in alopecia areata. The protocol was immunoSEQ multiplex PCR, while the TCRdb copy is restricted to in-frame clones and leaves out a portion. Counted here are fewer than 150,000 clones, roughly three fifths occurring once; the ten biggest clones make up 4.5%. The sample here was CD4+ T cells sorted from blood, taken at week 0. The receptors derive from a human donor with alopecia areata. Both conserved end residues are part of each CDR3. The D gene is left open where the match is weak. Clone sizes are given selectively: once, few, many, or a class where the clone is expanded.

clone_size cdr3_length j_call v_call d_call cdr3_aa cdr3_nt
- 15 TRBJ2-6 TRBV6-5 - CASSRDSSGANVLTF TGTGCCAGCAGTCGCGATAGCTCTGGGGCCAACGTCCTGACTTTC
- 16 TRBJ2-1 TRBV5-1 TRBD1 CASSLEGRGRSNEQFF TGCGCCAGCAGCTTGGAAGGCAGGGGGCGGTCTAATGAGCAGTTCTTC
few 18 TRBJ2-5 TRBV7-7 - CASSLGAPLREGQETQYF TGTGCCAGCAGCTTAGGTGCTCCGTTGCGAGAGGGCCAAGAGACCCAGTACTTC
few 13 TRBJ2-1 TRBV5-6 - CASSHLFHNEQFF TGTGCCAGCAGCCACCTTTTCCACAATGAGCAGTTCTTC
- 15 TRBJ2-7 TRBV28 TRBD2 CASRATSGGSYEQYF TGTGCCAGCAGGGCGACTAGCGGGGGCTCCTACGAGCAGTACTTC
- 13 TRBJ2-5 TRBV10-3 - CAIRDVVQETQYF TGTGCCATCCGAGACGTCGTCCAAGAGACCCAGTACTTC
- 17 TRBJ2-7 TRBV18 - CASSSTIDTMGVYEQYF TGTGCCAGCTCATCCACAATCGACACAATGGGCGTGTACGAGCAGTACTTC
- 12 TRBJ1-6 TRBV5-1 - CASSFTGSPLHF TGCGCCAGCAGCTTTACGGGGTCACCCCTCCACTTT
- 14 TRBJ2-7 TRBV5-1 - CASSLGSHSYEQYF TGCGCCAGCAGCTTGGGCAGCCATTCCTACGAGCAGTACTTC
- 17 TRBJ1-4 TRBV7-2 - CASSLSHPGQGNEKLFF TGTGCCAGCAGCTTATCCCATCCGGGACAAGGGAATGAAAAACTGTTTTTT
few 14 TRBJ2-7 TRBV29-1 - CSVESAGRSYEQYF TGCAGCGTTGAATCGGCAGGACGTTCCTACGAGCAGTACTTC
- 12 TRBJ2-5 TRBV11-2 TRBD1 CASSDRGETQYF TGTGCCAGCAGTGACAGGGGTGAGACCCAGTACTTC
- 13 TRBJ1-4 TRBV5-1 TRBD1 CASSLRQGQGLFF TGCGCCAGCAGCTTGCGACAGGGCCAGGGACTGTTTTTT
once 16 TRBJ2-7 TRBV6-5 - CASSSPGRALSYEQYF TGTGCCAGCAGTTCTCCCGGCAGGGCCCTCTCCTACGAGCAGTACTTC
- 15 TRBJ1-5 TRBV2 - CASRPGTYSNQPQHF TGTGCCAGCAGGCCCGGGACCTATAGCAATCAGCCCCAGCATTTT
- 14 TRBJ2-3 TRBV6-1 - CAIAAGARADTQYF TGTGCCATCGCGGCAGGGGCGCGGGCAGATACGCAGTATTTT
- 16 TRBJ2-6 TRBV5-1 TRBD1 CASSQQGSSGANVLTF TGCGCCAGCAGTCAACAGGGGAGCTCTGGGGCCAACGTCCTGACTTTC
- 17 TRBJ2-1 TRBV27 - CASSSAIQDWVYNEQFF TGTGCCAGCAGTTCAGCGATCCAGGACTGGGTCTACAATGAGCAGTTCTTC
- 16 TRBJ2-3 TRBV2 TRBD2 CASSLSGGPLTDTQYF TGTGCCAGCAGCCTTAGCGGGGGGCCTCTAACAGATACGCAGTATTTT
once 18 TRBJ2-3 TRBV5-1 TRBD2 CASSLTPGLAGGQATQYF TGCGCCAGCAGCTTGACCCCGGGACTAGCGGGAGGGCAGGCTACGCAGTATTTT
- 14 TRBJ2-2 TRBV7-6 - CASRYDRNTGELFF TGTGCCAGCAGGTACGACCGGAACACCGGGGAGCTGTTTTTT
few 16 TRBJ2-1 TRBV5-6 TRBD2 CASSRTSGRFDNEQFF TGTGCCAGCAGCCGGACTAGCGGGAGGTTTGACAATGAGCAGTTCTTC
- 15 TRBJ1-6 TRBV5-6 - CASSFKGRLNSPLHF TGTGCCAGCAGCTTCAAGGGCAGATTAAATTCACCCCTCCACTTT
few 19 TRBJ2-3 TRBV5-1 TRBD2 CASSLGEEAGALSTDTQYF TGCGCCAGCAGCTTGGGGGAGGAAGCGGGGGCCTTAAGCACAGATACGCAGTATTTT
- 14 TRBJ1-1 TRBV5-1 TRBD1 CASSSTTGDTEAFF TGCGCCAGCAGCTCTACCACAGGGGACACTGAAGCTTTCTTT
- 15 TRBJ1-1 TRBV2 - CASSEVQGLNTEAFF TGTGCCAGCAGTGAGGTGCAGGGTCTAAACACTGAAGCTTTCTTT
- 15 TRBJ2-7 TRBV7-8 - CASSARSGQPLEQYF TGTGCCAGCAGCGCCCGGAGCGGCCAACCCCTCGAGCAGTACTTC
few 14 TRBJ1-3 TRBV5-1 - CASSLRESGNTIYF TGCGCCAGCAGCTTGAGAGAATCGGGAAACACCATATATTTT
- 17 TRBJ1-5 TRBV7-2 - CASSLDRGVRGNQPQHF TGTGCCAGCAGCTTAGATCGGGGGGTGCGGGGCAATCAGCCCCAGCATTTT
- 15 TRBJ2-7 TRBV27 TRBD2 CASSPRAGVAHEQYF TGTGCCAGCAGCCCAAGAGCGGGAGTGGCCCACGAGCAGTACTTC
- 15 TRBJ2-3 TRBV4-2 - CASSQEVLSGDTQYF TGTGCCAGCAGCCAAGAGGTTCTATCGGGAGATACGCAGTATTTT
few 11 TRBJ1-2 TRBV7-6 - CASSLRYGYTF TGTGCCAGCAGCTTACGATATGGCTACACCTTC
once 14 TRBJ2-2 TRBV30 - CAWRRGANTGELFF TGTGCCTGGAGAAGAGGGGCAAACACCGGGGAGCTGTTTTTT
- 14 TRBJ1-1 TRBV9 - CASSVVAGAGEAFF TGTGCCAGCAGCGTAGTGGCGGGAGCCGGTGAAGCTTTCTTT
- 11 TRBJ2-5 TRBV15 - CATSRVETQYF TGTGCCACCAGCAGAGTTGAGACCCAGTACTTC
- 13 TRBJ1-2 TRBV19 TRBD1 CASSFGQGGGYTF TGTGCCAGTAGTTTCGGACAGGGGGGCGGCTACACCTTC
once 12 TRBJ2-7 TRBV29-1 - CSVGPKGYEQYF TGCAGCGTTGGCCCTAAGGGCTACGAGCAGTACTTC
- 15 TRBJ2-4 TRBV7-2 - CASTREGDAKNIQYF TGTGCCAGCACCCGAGAGGGGGACGCCAAAAACATTCAGTACTTC
- 14 TRBJ1-2 TRBV4-2 - CASSQNLGAYGYTF TGTGCCAGCAGCCAAAATCTCGGGGCCTATGGCTACACCTTC
few 15 TRBJ1-4 TRBV4-1 TRBD1 CASSPGQATNEKLFF TGCGCCAGCAGCCCGGGACAGGCAACTAATGAAAAACTGTTTTTT
- 14 TRBJ1-3 TRBV7-9 TRBD1 CASSPGTARNTIYF TGTGCCAGCAGCCCAGGGACAGCAAGAAACACCATATATTTT
once 13 TRBJ1-2 TRBV7-9 - CASSLGHNYGYTF TGTGCCAGCAGCTTAGGACATAACTATGGCTACACCTTC
- 16 TRBJ1-3 TRBV5-4 - CASSGGDGNSGNTIYF TGTGCCAGCAGCGGCGGGGACGGGAACTCTGGAAACACCATATATTTT
few 13 TRBJ2-7 TRBV5-6 - CASSPRGPYEQYF TGTGCCAGCAGCCCCCGGGGGCCGTACGAGCAGTACTTC
few 15 TRBJ1-1 TRBV6-5 - CASSYSRGRGAEAFF TGTGCCAGCAGTTACTCTAGGGGCCGCGGCGCTGAAGCTTTCTTT
- 15 TRBJ1-6 TRBV2 - CASSAGPAHNSPLHF TGTGCCAGCAGCGCTGGGCCAGCGCATAATTCACCCCTCCACTTT
few 13 TRBJ1-6 TRBV7-3 - CASSPTSHSPLHF TGTGCCAGCAGCCCTACGTCCCATTCACCCCTCCACTTT
- 13 TRBJ2-7 TRBV11-1 - CASSLSQGYEQYF TGTGCCAGCAGCTTAAGCCAGGGCTACGAGCAGTACTTC
- 12 TRBJ2-1 TRBV7-2 - CASSLSYNEQFF TGTGCCAGCAGCTTATCTTACAATGAGCAGTTCTTC
- 14 TRBJ1-3 TRBV30 - CAWSVGISGNTIYF TGTGCCTGGAGCGTGGGGATCTCTGGAAACACCATATATTTT
- 15 TRBJ2-1 TRBV28 - CASSLTGALRFEQFF TGTGCCAGCAGTTTAACGGGGGCTTTACGTTTCGAGCAGTTCTTC
- 14 TRBJ2-7 TRBV10-3 - CAISEGRLTYEQYF TGTGCCATCAGTGAGGGCAGGTTAACCTACGAGCAGTACTTC
once 11 TRBJ2-7 TRBV6-5 - CASSYQRRQYF TGTGCCAGCAGTTACCAAAGACGCCAGTACTTC
- 15 TRBJ1-2 TRBV19 TRBD1 CASSTGQSSGYGYTF TGTGCCAGTAGTACGGGACAGTCTTCTGGCTATGGCTACACCTTC
few 15 TRBJ2-3 TRBV5-4 TRBD2 CASSLWLAGTDTQYF TGTGCCAGCAGCTTGTGGCTAGCGGGGACAGATACGCAGTATTTT
- 15 TRBJ2-5 TRBV5-4 - CASSLTLGDGETQYF TGTGCCAGCAGCTTGACGTTGGGAGACGGAGAGACCCAGTACTTC
- 13 TRBJ1-1 TRBV7-8 - CASSFGKNTEAFF TGTGCCAGCAGCTTCGGAAAAAACACTGAAGCTTTCTTT